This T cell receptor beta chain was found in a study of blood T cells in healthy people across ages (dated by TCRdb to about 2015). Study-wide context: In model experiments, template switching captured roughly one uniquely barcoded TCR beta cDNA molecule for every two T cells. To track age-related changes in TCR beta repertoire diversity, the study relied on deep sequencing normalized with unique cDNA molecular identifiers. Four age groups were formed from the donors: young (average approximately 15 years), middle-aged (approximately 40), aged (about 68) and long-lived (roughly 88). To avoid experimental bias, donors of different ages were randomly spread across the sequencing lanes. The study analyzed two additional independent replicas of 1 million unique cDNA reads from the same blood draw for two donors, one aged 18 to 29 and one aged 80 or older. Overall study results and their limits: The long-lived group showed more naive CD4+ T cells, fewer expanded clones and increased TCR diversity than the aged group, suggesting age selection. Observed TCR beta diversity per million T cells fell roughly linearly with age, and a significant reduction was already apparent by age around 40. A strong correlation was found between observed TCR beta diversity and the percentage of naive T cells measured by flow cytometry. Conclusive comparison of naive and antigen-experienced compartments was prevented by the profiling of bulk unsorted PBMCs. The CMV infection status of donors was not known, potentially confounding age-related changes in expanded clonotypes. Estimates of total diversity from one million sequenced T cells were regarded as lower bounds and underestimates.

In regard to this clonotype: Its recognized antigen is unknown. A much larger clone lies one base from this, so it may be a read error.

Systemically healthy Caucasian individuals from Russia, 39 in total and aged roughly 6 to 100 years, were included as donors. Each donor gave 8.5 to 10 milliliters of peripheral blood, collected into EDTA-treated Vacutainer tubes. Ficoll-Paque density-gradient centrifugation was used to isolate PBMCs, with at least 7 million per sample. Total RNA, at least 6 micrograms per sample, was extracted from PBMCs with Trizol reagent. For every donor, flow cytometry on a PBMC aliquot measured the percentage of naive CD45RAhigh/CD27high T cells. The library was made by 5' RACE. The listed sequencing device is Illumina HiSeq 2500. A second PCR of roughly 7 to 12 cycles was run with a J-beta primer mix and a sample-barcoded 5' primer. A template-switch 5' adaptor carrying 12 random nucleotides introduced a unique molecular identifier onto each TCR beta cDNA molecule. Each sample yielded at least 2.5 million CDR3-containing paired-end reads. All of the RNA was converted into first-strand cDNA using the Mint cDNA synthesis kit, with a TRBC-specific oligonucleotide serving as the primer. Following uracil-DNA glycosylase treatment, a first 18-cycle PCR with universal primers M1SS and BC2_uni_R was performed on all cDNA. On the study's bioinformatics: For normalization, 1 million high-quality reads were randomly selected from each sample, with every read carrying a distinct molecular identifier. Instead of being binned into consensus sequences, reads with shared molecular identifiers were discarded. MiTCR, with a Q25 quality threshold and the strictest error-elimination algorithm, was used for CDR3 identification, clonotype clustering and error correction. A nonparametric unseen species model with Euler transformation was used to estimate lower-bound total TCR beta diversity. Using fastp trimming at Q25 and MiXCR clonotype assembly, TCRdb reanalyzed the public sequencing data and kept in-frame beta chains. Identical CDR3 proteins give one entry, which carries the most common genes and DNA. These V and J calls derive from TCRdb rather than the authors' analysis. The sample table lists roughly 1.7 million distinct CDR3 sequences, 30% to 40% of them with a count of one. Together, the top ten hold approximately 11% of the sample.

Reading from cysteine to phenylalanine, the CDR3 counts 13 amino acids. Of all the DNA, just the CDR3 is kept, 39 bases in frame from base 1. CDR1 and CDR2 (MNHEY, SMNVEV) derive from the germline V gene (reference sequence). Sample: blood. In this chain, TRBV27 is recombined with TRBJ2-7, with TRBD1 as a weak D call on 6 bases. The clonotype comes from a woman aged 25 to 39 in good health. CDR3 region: CASSSTGTYGQYF. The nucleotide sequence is TGTGCCAGCAGTTCCACAGGGACCTACGGGCAGTACTTC.